The 26 T cell receptor beta chains presented below share a single source sample, sequenced in a study of blood T cells in healthy people across ages. A second PCR of about 7 to 11 cycles used a sample-barcoded 5' primer and a J-beta primer mix. TCRdb reanalysed the 5' RACE reads using MiXCR and keeps one entry per CDR3 protein. The sample has 700,000 to 950,000 distinct CDR3 sequences, 55% to 75% seen once. Sequencing was performed on blood. Every receptor here comes from a man aged 25-45 years in good health.

This clonotype was seen only a few times. The chain employs TRBV15 and TRBJ2-7; D is possibly TRBD1 (7 bases). The germline gives CDR1 LNHNV, CDR2 YYDKDF (reference sequence). The CDR3 loop spans 16 amino acids. The ends were cut back, 0 bases at V and 1 base at J, with 13 bases in the middle. CDR3 in amino acids: CATSRERAGGSYEQYF. CDR3 coding DNA: TGTGCCACCAGCAGAGAGAGGGCAGGGGGGTCCTACGAGCAGTACTTC.

In regard to this clonotype: At one boundary the junction diverges from the germline segment, which might be a read error. The CDR3 loop is CASSLEGGGPYKEQFF. CDR3 in DNA: TGTGCCAGCAGCTTAGAGGGCGGGGGGCCCTACAAGGAGCAGTTCTTC. V and J are TRBV11-2 and TRBJ2-1, with 8 bases that match TRBD2. This CDR3 is 16 amino acids long. The V gene's germline CDR1 is SGHAT and CDR2 FQNNGV.

In its sample, this clonotype was seen many times. V and J are TRBV7-2 and TRBJ2-5, with D unresolved. Germline V gives CDR1 SGHTA, CDR2 FQGNSA. V lost 3 bases and J lost 1, with 6 bases in between. CDR3 length: 13 residues. CDR3 DNA: TGTGCCAGCAGCTTGAAGCGCCAAGAGACCCAGTACTTC. Protein product: CASSLKRQETQYF.

This clonotype was counted many times. The chain joins TRBV4-2 to TRBJ2-7; D remains unclear. Trimming pared 1 base from V and 6 bases from J, leaving 7 bases between. CDR3 length: 12 amino acids. Germline CDR1 LGHNA, CDR2 YNFKEQ. CDR3 in amino acids: CASSQGFAEQYF. In DNA form, the CDR3 reads TGTGCCAGCAGCCAAGGTTTTGCCGAGCAGTACTTC.

The chain links TRBV20-1 to TRBJ2-7, with a weak D call TRBD2 (6 bases). Germline V CDR1 and CDR2: DFQATT, SNEGSKA (reference sequence). Trimming cost V 7 bases and J 5 bases, with 24 bases left between them. This CDR3 is built from 15 residues. CDR3 coding DNA: TGCAGTGTCTGGGCGCCCCGGGGGTCGATGAACGAGCAGTACTTC. It codes for CSVWAPRGSMNEQYF.

The V gene is TRBV10-3, the J gene TRBJ1-6; D gene ambiguous. Germline loops: CDR1 ENHRY, CDR2 SYGVKD. This CDR3 is built from 14 residues. The ends were cut back, 2 bases at V and 10 bases at J, with 12 bases in the middle. CDR3: CAISERGMGSPLHF. In nucleotides, the CDR3 is TGTGCCATCAGTGAGAGAGGGATGGGCTCACCCCTCCACTTT.

V and J are TRBV6-1 and TRBJ2-3, with TRBD2 as a possible D gene (6 bases). The V and J ends lost 4 bases and 0 bases respectively, with 11 bases between them. CDR1 and CDR2 (germline): MNHNS, SASEGT. CDR3 length: 15 residues. In DNA, the CDR3 is TGTGCCAGCAGTGTCGATGGGGGGAGCACAGATACGCAGTATTTT. The encoded protein is CASSVDGGSTDTQYF.

J is TRBJ2-5 and V is TRBV20-1; D is unclear. Trimming took 7 bases from V and 2 from J, leaving 17 bases between them. The CDR3 is made up of 14 amino acids. The germline CDR1 and CDR2 sequences are DFQATT and SNEGSKA (reference sequence). Here the CDR3 DNA reads TGCAGTGGTGAGGCGACCATTATGCAAGAGACCCAGTACTTC. Translation gives CSGEATIMQETQYF.

This clonotype was picked up one time. This rearrangement joins TRBV7-7 to TRBJ2-5; no firm D call. Germline V lookup: CDR1 SSHAT, CDR2 FNYEAQ (reference sequence). Deletions cut 1 base from V and 2 bases from J, with 14 bases between. There are 16 residues in the CDR3. CDR3 region: CASSLVVSLTQETQYF. In DNA form, the CDR3 reads TGTGCCAGCAGCTTAGTGGTCTCTCTAACACAAGAGACCCAGTACTTC. The entire variable domain, with the rest obtained from reference TRBV7-7 and TRBJ2-5, is as follows: GAGVSQSPRYKVTKRGQDVTLRCDPISSHATLYWYQQALGQGPEFLTYFNYEAQPDKSGLPSDRFSAERPEGSISTLTIQRTEQRDSAMYRCASSLVVSLTQETQYFGPGTRLLVL.

The J gene is TRBJ2-1, the V gene TRBV10-3; the D is unclear. The CDR3 contains 12 residues. Germline CDR1 is ENHRY and CDR2 is SYGVKD. Trimming took 7 bases from V and 5 from J, leaving 9 bases between them. CDR3 DNA: TGTGCCATCAAGGACCGGAACAATGAGCAGTTCTTC. This codes for CAIKDRNNEQFF.

The rearrangement links TRBV18 to TRBJ2-3, with 14 bases fitting TRBD2. V was clipped by 2 bases and J by 5 bases; unmatched bases: 6. Germline CDR1 reads KGHSH; CDR2 reads LQKENI. The CDR3 spans 17 residues. The CDR3 nucleotides read TGTGCCAGCTCACCAGGGATGGGACTAGCGGGAGAAGATACGCAGTATTTT. Translation: CASSPGMGLAGEDTQYF.

The rearrangement uses TRBV5-1 and TRBJ2-1; possible D gene TRBD2, 7 bases. V lost 5 bases and J 8 bases, leaving 17 bases between the germline ends. The CDR3 is 14 residues long. Germline lookup yields CDR1 SGHRS and CDR2 YFSETQ. The CDR3 reads CASRQMGGPDEQFF. The CDR3 DNA sequence: TGCGCCAGCAGGCAGATGGGGGGGCCCGATGAGCAGTTCTTC.

The chain uses TRBV6-1 and TRBJ2-7; D is ambiguous. This CDR3 is built from 16 residues. The ends were cut back, 2 bases at V and 1 base at J, with 15 bases in the middle. Germline CDR1 and CDR2: MNHNS and SASEGT. CDR3 sequence (DNA): TGTGCCAGCAGTGAACAATTGTCTCTAATGTCCTACGAGCAGTACTTC. Amino acids: CASSEQLSLMSYEQYF.

The chain uses TRBV10-3 and TRBJ2-3, with 11 bases matching TRBD2. V lost 10 bases, J lost 0 bases, and 9 bases stayed unmatched. This CDR3 has 16 amino acids. Germline CDR1 is ENHRY and CDR2 is SYGVKD. The CDR3 nucleotides are TGTGCCACCTCTAAGACTAGCGGGGAGAGCACAGATACGCAGTATTTT. This translates into CATSKTSGESTDTQYF.

With regard to this clonotype: Mismatch with germline at one junction end may stem from a read error. The rearrangement joins TRBV7-8 to TRBJ2-3; unclear D gene. Germline V gene lookup returns CDR1 SGHVS and CDR2 FQNEAQ. The length of the CDR3 is 14 residues. Here the CDR3 reads CANSPTASTDTQYF. The CDR3 DNA reads TGTGCCAACAGCCCTACGGCTAGCACAGATACGCAGTATTTT. Filled out from reference TRBV7-8 and TRBJ2-3, the complete variable domain reads GAGVSQSPRYKVAKRGQDVALRCDPISGHVSLFWYQQALGQGPEFLTYFQNEAQLDKSGLPSDRFFAERPEGSVSTLKIQRTQQEDSAVYLCANSPTASTDTQYFGPGTRLTVL.

This clonotype was observed a few times. The rearrangement uses TRBV4-3 and TRBJ1-2; D not certain. The CDR3 is 16 amino acids. Trimming removed 4 bases from V and 0 bases from J, with 15 bases in between. Germline assignment: CDR1 LGHNA and CDR2 YSLEER. This chain's CDR3 is CASSLKSAPPNYGYTF. The DNA of the CDR3 is TGCGCCAGCAGCCTCAAGTCCGCGCCGCCTAACTATGGCTACACCTTC.

This clonotype has only one observation. The chain employs TRBV20-1 and TRBJ2-5; TRBD2 matches 13 bases. The CDR3 length is 13 residues. V dropped 7 bases and J dropped 11; count of bases not matched to a gene: 10. Germline CDR1 is DFQATT and CDR2 is SNEGSKA (reference sequence). CDR3 sequence: CSVRLAGGRAQYF. CDR3 sequence (DNA): TGCAGTGTCAGACTAGCGGGAGGACGCGCGCAGTACTTC.

The chain links TRBV12-3 or TRBV12-4 to TRBJ1-4; no firm D call. Trimming left V 1 base short and J 6 bases short, with 12 bases between. There are 15 residues in the CDR3. The CDR3 sequence is CASSLETNPYEKLFF. The CDR3 region has the DNA TGTGCCAGCAGTTTAGAGACCAACCCGTATGAAAAACTGTTTTTT.

Details on this clonotype: A junction boundary mismatches the germline segment, possibly from a read error. The CDR3 DNA follows: TGCAGTGCTAGAGATCTAGTGGGGCTCAATAAGTCACCCCTCCACTTT. This sequence encodes CSARDLVGLNKSPLHF. J is TRBJ1-6 and V is TRBV20-1; D is perhaps TRBD1 (5 bases). This CDR3 contains 16 residues. Germline V gene sequence: CDR1 DFQATT, CDR2 SNEGSKA (reference sequence).

V is TRBV9 and J is TRBJ2-4; 9 bases fit TRBD1. Matching the DNA end better, TRBJ2-7 makes the J call doubtful. This CDR3 region has 15 residues. CDR1 is SGDLS and CDR2 is YYNGEE in the germline V gene. DNA for the CDR3: TGTGCCAGCAGCGCCACCGGGACAGGGCCCTACGAGCAGTACTTC. Amino acids: CASSATGTGPYEQYF.

This clonotype occurred a few times. The CDR3: CSARSDTQYF. In DNA form, the CDR3 reads TGCAGTGCTAGGTCAGATACGCAGTATTTT. J is TRBJ2-3 and V is TRBV20-1; D is undetermined. V lost 3 bases and J lost 4, with 2 bases in between. Looked up from germline, CDR1 is DFQATT and CDR2 is SNEGSKA (reference sequence). The CDR3 extends over 10 amino acids.

For the CDR3, the DNA is TGTGCCAGCAGCTCCGGCGGGGGGACGGGCTCTAACTATGGCTACACCTTC. This translates into CASSSGGGTGSNYGYTF. This rearrangement joins TRBV4-2 to TRBJ1-2; D may be TRBD1 (5 bases). V was pared by 5 bases and J by 0 bases, with 19 bases between. Looked up from germline, CDR1 is LGHNA and CDR2 is YNFKEQ. This CDR3 is built from 17 residues.

V usage is TRBV5-1 and J usage is TRBJ2-3; D may be TRBD2 (6 bases). Germline loops: CDR1 SGHRS, CDR2 YFSETQ. Trimming left V 0 bases short and J 6 bases short, with 20 bases between. This CDR3 region has 17 residues. CDR3 nucleotides: TGCGCCAGCAGCTTGGCCTTATCGGGAGAATTCGTTGATACGCAGTATTTT. This gives the protein CASSLALSGEFVDTQYF.

This chain connects TRBV15 to TRBJ2-3, with 7 positions matching TRBD1. The J segment lost 2 bases and the V segment lost 2 bases, leaving 4 bases of the junction unmatched. This CDR3 region has 15 residues. Per the germline V gene, CDR1 is LNHNV and CDR2 is YYDKDF (reference sequence). CDR3 sequence reads: CATSRRDSFTDTQYF. CDR3 DNA: TGTGCCACCAGCAGAAGGGACAGCTTCACAGATACGCAGTATTTT. The variable domain in full, with the rest retrieved from reference TRBV15 and TRBJ2-3, is DAMVIQNPRYQVTQFGKPVTLSCSQTLNHNVMYWYQQKSSQAPKLLFHYYDKDFNNEADTPDNFQSRRPNTSFCFLDIRSPGLGDTAMYLCATSRRDSFTDTQYFGPGTRLTVL.

The chain employs TRBV5-1 and TRBJ2-7, with D tentatively TRBD2 (5 bases). The V end was cut by 4 bases, the J end by 7 bases, with 21 bases between. The CDR3 runs to 15 residues. CDR1 and CDR2 (germline): SGHRS, YFSETQ. The CDR3, as DNA: TGCGCCAGCAGCCAAATCGGGGTACCCTACAATGAGCAGTACTTC. It encodes CASSQIGVPYNEQYF.

This chain uses TRBV28 with TRBJ2-7; D might be TRBD1 or TRBD2, each matching 7 bases. The CDR3 covers 15 residues. Deletions cut 8 bases from V and 3 bases from J, with 20 bases between. Germline V CDR1 and CDR2: MDHEN, SYDVKM. The CDR3 spells CASGLPGGLYYEQYF. In nucleotides, the CDR3 is TGTGCCAGCGGACTTCCAGGGGGACTATACTACGAGCAGTACTTC.